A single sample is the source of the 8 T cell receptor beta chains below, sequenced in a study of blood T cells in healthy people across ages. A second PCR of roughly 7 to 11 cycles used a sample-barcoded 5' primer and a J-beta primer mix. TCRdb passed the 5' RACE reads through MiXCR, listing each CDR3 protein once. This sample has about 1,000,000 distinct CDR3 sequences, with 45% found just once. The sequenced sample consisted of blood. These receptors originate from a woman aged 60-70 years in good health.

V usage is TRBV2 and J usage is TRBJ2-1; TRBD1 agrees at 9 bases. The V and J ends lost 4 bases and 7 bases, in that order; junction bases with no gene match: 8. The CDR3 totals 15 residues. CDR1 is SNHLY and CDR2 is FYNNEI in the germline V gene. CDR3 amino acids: CASSAVGTGFNEQFF. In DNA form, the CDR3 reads TGTGCCAGCAGTGCTGTGGGGACAGGGTTTAATGAGCAGTTCTTC.

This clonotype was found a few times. CDR3 region: CASSDGRQAGDEQFF. In nucleotides, the CDR3 is TGTGCCAGCAGTGATGGCCGACAGGCCGGGGATGAGCAGTTCTTC. This chain uses TRBV2 with TRBJ2-1; D may be TRBD1 (6 bases). Looked up from germline, CDR1 is SNHLY and CDR2 is FYNNEI. V lost 3 bases and J lost 8, with 17 bases in between. The CDR3 consists of 15 residues.

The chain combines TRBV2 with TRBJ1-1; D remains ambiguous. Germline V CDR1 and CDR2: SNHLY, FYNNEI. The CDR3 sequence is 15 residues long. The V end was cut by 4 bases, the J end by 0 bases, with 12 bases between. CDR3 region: CASSGVGQVNTEAFF. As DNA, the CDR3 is TGTGCCAGCAGTGGGGTTGGGCAGGTGAACACTGAAGCTTTCTTT.

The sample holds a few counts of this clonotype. CDR3 sequence reads: CASSQGLAGGYSSYNEQFF. DNA of the CDR3: TGTGCCAGCAGCCAGGGACTAGCGGGAGGATATAGCTCCTACAATGAGCAGTTCTTC. This chain uses TRBV7-2 with TRBJ2-1; TRBD2 aligns across 15 bases. The CDR3 spans 19 residues. V shed 5 bases, J shed 0 bases, and the junction held 8 bases outside the gene matches. Germline V gene sequence: CDR1 SGHTA, CDR2 FQGNSA.

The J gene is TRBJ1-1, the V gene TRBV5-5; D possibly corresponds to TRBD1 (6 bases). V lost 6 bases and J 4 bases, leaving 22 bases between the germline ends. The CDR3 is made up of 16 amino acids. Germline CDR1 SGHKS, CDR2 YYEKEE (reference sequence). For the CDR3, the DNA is TGTGCCAGCACCCCCGGGGGCGTCGGGAGCCCCACTGAAGCTTTCTTT. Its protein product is CASTPGGVGSPTEAFF.

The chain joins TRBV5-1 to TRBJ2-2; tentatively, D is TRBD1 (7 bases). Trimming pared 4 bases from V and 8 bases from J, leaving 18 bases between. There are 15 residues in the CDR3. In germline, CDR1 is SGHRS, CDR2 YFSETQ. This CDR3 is CASSAGQWAEGELFF. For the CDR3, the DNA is TGCGCCAGCAGCGCGGGACAGTGGGCCGAGGGGGAGCTGTTTTTT.

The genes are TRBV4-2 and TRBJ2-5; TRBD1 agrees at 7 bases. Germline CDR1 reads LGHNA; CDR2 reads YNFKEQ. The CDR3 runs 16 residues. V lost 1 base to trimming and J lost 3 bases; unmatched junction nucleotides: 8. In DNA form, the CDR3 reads TGTGCCAGCAGCCAAGTGAGCCGTACAGGGGAAGAGACCCAGTACTTC. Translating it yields CASSQVSRTGEETQYF.

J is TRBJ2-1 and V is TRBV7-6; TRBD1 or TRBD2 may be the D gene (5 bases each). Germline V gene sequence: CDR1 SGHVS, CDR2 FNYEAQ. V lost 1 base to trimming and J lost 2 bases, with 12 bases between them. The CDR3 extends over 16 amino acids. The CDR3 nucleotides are TGTGCCAGCAGCTTAGGGGGACGAGCGGCCTACAATGAGCAGTTCTTC. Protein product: CASSLGGRAAYNEQFF.